These 32 T cell receptor beta chains were all obtained from the same sample, sequenced in a study of shared clonotypes between healthy human individuals (dated by TCRdb to the early 2020s). The library was made by the immunoSEQ multiplex PCR assay. TCRdb mirrors the immuneACCESS table, restricted to in-frame sequences. Some clones are absent from its copies; in checked studies, under half trace to an unresolved V gene, and the reason for the others is unknown. A total of a few million clones appear in this sample, 93% of them only once. 1.5% to 2% of the sample is held by the ten biggest clonotypes. CD8 naive samples were CD45RO-negative cells positively selected for CCR7, giving a CD45RA+CCR7+ population that excluded TemRA cells. The sample comprised naive CD8+ T cells from PBMCs. This sample's cell subset or site label indicates: CD45RA+CCR7+. Receptor source: a man aged 18 to 29 in good health. Some clones in this sample may be carry-over from other donors' samples.

The chain couples TRBV5-1 to TRBJ1-5, with D possibly matching TRBD1 (6 bases). The CDR3 is made up of 14 amino acids. V lost 3 bases and J lost 3, with 10 bases in between. Germline assignment: CDR1 SGHRS and CDR2 YFSETQ. CDR3 DNA: TGCGCCAGCAGCTCCGGACAGATCAATCAGCCCCAGCATTTT. It encodes CASSSGQINQPQHF.

This rearrangement joins TRBV28 to TRBJ2-3; 7 positions agree with TRBD2. Germline values: CDR1 MDHEN, CDR2 SYDVKM. This CDR3 region has 19 residues. J gave up 2 bases and V 4 bases, and 18 bases lay outside the gene matches. This chain's CDR3 is CASSSGGSRPSGDTDTQYF. CDR3 coding DNA: TGTGCCAGCAGTTCTGGAGGCTCACGGCCTAGCGGAGACACAGATACGCAGTATTTT.

The gene calls are TRBV7-9 and TRBJ1-1; possibly TRBD1 for D (5 bases). The CDR3 covers 13 residues. Germline assignment: CDR1 SEHNR and CDR2 FQNEAQ (reference sequence). With 5 bases removed from V and 5 bases from J, the gap between germline ends came to 12 bases. The CDR3 reads CASSPGPGTEAFF. In nucleotides, the CDR3 is TGTGCCAGCAGCCCCGGGCCAGGGACTGAAGCTTTCTTT.

V is TRBV4-3 and J is TRBJ2-5; a possible D gene is TRBD2 (5 bases). The germline V gene encodes CDR1 LGHNA and CDR2 YSLEER. This CDR3 comprises 15 residues. Trimming shortened V by 1 base and J by 1 base, and 10 bases separated the two germline ends. In DNA form, the CDR3 reads TGCGCCAGCAGCCAAGCGGGCGGGCCCCAAGAGACCCAGTACTTC. Protein: CASSQAGGPQETQYF.

The chain has TRBV7-8 and TRBJ2-1; 11 bases line up with TRBD2. Germline CDR1 is SGHVS and CDR2 is FQNEAQ. The length of the CDR3 is 16 residues. Trimming took 2 bases from V and 4 from J; bases not matched to a gene: 4. CDR3 loop: CASSLIGTSGYNEQFF. Written as DNA, the CDR3 is TGTGCCAGCAGCTTAATTGGGACTAGCGGTTACAATGAGCAGTTCTTC.

The gene calls are TRBV11-3 and TRBJ2-1; TRBD2 agrees at 10 bases. Trimming took 5 bases from V and 10 from J; bases not matched to a gene: 11. From germline, CDR1 is SGHNT and CDR2 YENEEA. The CDR3 contains 15 residues. The CDR3 spells CASSQNLAGVGEQFF. CDR3 nucleotide sequence: TGTGCCAGCAGCCAAAACCTAGCGGGAGTCGGGGAGCAGTTCTTC.

V usage is TRBV6-5 and J usage is TRBJ1-1, with D perhaps TRBD1 (5 bases). V was clipped by 0 bases and J by 3 bases, with 11 bases between them. The V gene's germline CDR1 is MNHEY and CDR2 SVGAGI. The CDR3 covers 15 residues. The CDR3 coding sequence is TGTGCCAGCAGTTACTCAGGCAGGGTTGACACTGAAGCTTTCTTT. Translating it yields CASSYSGRVDTEAFF.

The J gene is TRBJ1-5, the V gene TRBV6-5; D gene unclear. The germline V gene has CDR1 MNHEY and CDR2 SVGAGI. Trimming cost V 2 bases and J 1 base, with 6 bases left between them. The CDR3 has 14 residues. The DNA of the CDR3 is TGTGCCAGCAGTTACGCAGAGAGCAATCAGCCCCAGCATTTT. Its protein product is CASSYAESNQPQHF.

The chain carries TRBV5-5 and TRBJ2-7, with 7 bases lining up with TRBD1. Germline CDR1 and CDR2: SGHKS and YYEKEE (reference sequence). This CDR3 has 16 residues. J gave up 1 base and V 4 bases, and 11 bases lay outside the gene matches. CDR3 in amino acids: CASSNRDSKLSYEQYF. The CDR3, as DNA: TGTGCCAGCAGCAACCGGGACAGCAAGTTATCCTACGAGCAGTACTTC. Using reference TRBV5-5 and TRBJ2-7 for the parts outside the CDR3, the full variable domain is DAGVTQSPTHLIKTRGQQVTLRCSPISGHKSVSWYQQVLGQGPQFIFQYYEKEERGRGNFPDRFSARQFPNYSSELNVNALLLGDSALYLCASSNRDSKLSYEQYFGPGTRLTVT.

The chain employs TRBV6-6 and TRBJ2-3; TRBD2 is a possible D gene (6 bases). The V end lost 0 bases, the J end lost 0 bases, and 10 bases lay between the germline ends. The CDR3 loop spans 16 amino acids. Germline values: CDR1 MNHNY, CDR2 SVGAGI (reference sequence). The CDR3 nucleotides are TGTGCCAGCAGTTACTCTATCGGGAGAAGCACAGATACGCAGTATTTT. Amino acid sequence: CASSYSIGRSTDTQYF.

This clone was recorded only once. The chain recombines TRBV11-2 with TRBJ2-7; tentative D call: TRBD1 (6 bases). Between the trimmed V and J ends, which lost 0 bases and 6 bases, there was a span of 15 bases. The CDR3 length is 15 residues. Germline CDR1 SGHAT, CDR2 FQNNGV. CDR3 bases: TGTGCCAGCAGCTTAGATCTGGTGACAGGCCTCGAGCAGTACTTC. It yields the protein CASSLDLVTGLEQYF.

CDR3 coding DNA: TGCAGCGTTGAAGATCGGGAACAAGGGAGACCCGCCTACGAGCAGTACTTC. Amino acid sequence: CSVEDREQGRPAYEQYF. V and J are TRBV29-1 and TRBJ2-7; TRBD2 is a possible D gene (5 bases). Per germline, CDR1 SQVTM and CDR2 ANQGSEA. The CDR3 covers 17 residues. V lost 0 bases and J 2 bases, leaving 20 bases between the germline ends.

V is TRBV7-8 and J is TRBJ2-7; TRBD2 matches 11 bases. Looked up from germline, CDR1 is SGHVS and CDR2 is FQNEAQ. The length of the CDR3 is 15 residues. The junction had 10 bases not matched to a gene; V was cut back by 5 bases and J by 7 bases. DNA for the CDR3: TGTGCCAGCAGCCCCGTAGCGGGAGGGCCTTGGGAGCAGTACTTC. As protein: CASSPVAGGPWEQYF.

The CDR3 loop reads CATSSASDEQFF. Written as DNA, the CDR3 is TGTGCCACCAGCAGTGCCTCAGATGAGCAGTTCTTC. The J gene is TRBJ2-1, the V gene TRBV15; D not certain. Germline loops: CDR1 LNHNV, CDR2 YYDKDF (reference sequence). CDR3 length: 12 amino acids. Trimming removed 3 bases from V and 8 bases from J, with 8 bases in between. Supplemented by reference TRBV15 and TRBJ2-1, the full variable domain reads DAMVIQNPRYQVTQFGKPVTLSCSQTLNHNVMYWYQQKSSQAPKLLFHYYDKDFNNEADTPDNFQSRRPNTSFCFLDIRSPGLGDTAMYLCATSSASDEQFFGPGTRLTVL.

This chain connects TRBV25-1 to TRBJ2-5; D may be TRBD1 or TRBD2 (6 bases each). This CDR3 comprises 16 residues. The V gene's germline CDR1 is MGHDK and CDR2 SYGVNS. Trimming shortened V by 1 base and J by 4 bases, and 16 bases separated the two germline ends. The CDR3: CASSEWGTLAGETQYF. Written as DNA, the CDR3 is TGTGCCAGCAGTGAATGGGGGACACTAGCAGGAGAGACCCAGTACTTC.

The chain recombines TRBV7-2 with TRBJ2-1, with a possible D match to TRBD1 (6 bases). This CDR3 contains 12 residues. The V end was cut by 5 bases, the J end by 8 bases, with 10 bases between. Germline values: CDR1 SGHTA, CDR2 FQGNSA. CDR3 sequence: CASSPNRDEQFF. CDR3 nucleotide sequence: TGTGCCAGCAGCCCGAACAGGGATGAGCAGTTCTTC.

This clone was seen only once. This same CDR3 is encoded by further DNA sequences in the sample. This chain uses TRBV27 with TRBJ1-5; D gene unclear. V was trimmed by 4 bases and J by 4 bases, leaving 5 bases between them. CDR3 length equals 12 residues. Germline CDR1 is MNHEY and CDR2 is SMNVEV (reference sequence). For the CDR3, the DNA is TGTGCCAGCAGTTCTGGAAATCAGCCCCAGCATTTT. This gives the protein CASSSGNQPQHF.

The chain links TRBV4-1 to TRBJ2-7; no clear D gene. The ends were cut back, 1 base at V and 0 bases at J, with 7 bases in the middle. Germline lookup yields CDR1 MGHRA and CDR2 YSYEKL. The CDR3 totals 14 residues. This CDR3 reads CASSQVSLSYEQYF. CDR3 in DNA: TGCGCCAGCAGCCAAGTATCCCTCTCCTACGAGCAGTACTTC.

This chain joins TRBV15 and TRBJ2-1; perhaps TRBD2 as D (6 bases). The germline V gene encodes CDR1 LNHNV and CDR2 YYDKDF (reference sequence). The V and J ends lost 3 bases and 10 bases respectively, with 13 bases between them. CDR3 size: 13 residues. The CDR3 DNA follows: TGTGCCACCAGCAGGACTAGAGGTGGGGAGCAGTTCTTC. This sequence encodes CATSRTRGGEQFF. The full variable domain, in which reference TRBV15 and TRBJ2-1 provide the parts outside the CDR3, is DAMVIQNPRYQVTQFGKPVTLSCSQTLNHNVMYWYQQKSSQAPKLLFHYYDKDFNNEADTPDNFQSRRPNTSFCFLDIRSPGLGDTAMYLCATSRTRGGEQFFGPGTRLTVL.

This clone came up a few times. The chain employs TRBV28 and TRBJ2-7, with 8 bases lining up with TRBD2. Trimming cost V 6 bases and J 1 base; bases outside gene matches: 5. The CDR3 is 14 residues long. Germline V CDR1 and CDR2: MDHEN, SYDVKM. CDR3 nucleotide sequence: TGTGCCAGCAGCAAAAGCGGGAGTTCCTACGAGCAGTACTTC. Protein: CASSKSGSSYEQYF.

The rearrangement links TRBV19 to TRBJ2-3; D is perhaps TRBD1 (6 bases). The CDR3 contains 15 residues. V lost 3 bases, J lost 1 base, and 11 bases lay in between. Germline-derived CDR1 and CDR2 are LNHDA and SQIVND (reference sequence). The CDR3 sequence is CASSIPGGRTDTQYF. The DNA of the CDR3 is TGTGCCAGTAGTATCCCTGGGGGCCGCACAGATACGCAGTATTTT.

This chain uses TRBV2 with TRBJ2-7, with a weak D call TRBD2 (5 bases). This CDR3 comprises 14 residues. V lost 4 bases and J lost 3, with 13 bases in between. Germline CDR1 is SNHLY and CDR2 is FYNNEI. CDR3 DNA: TGTGCCAGCAGTGGGGGAGAGAAGGTCTACGAGCAGTACTTC. Its protein is CASSGGEKVYEQYF.

V gene TRBV10-3 combines with J gene TRBJ2-7; TRBD1 agrees at 8 bases. Per the germline V gene, CDR1 is ENHRY and CDR2 is SYGVKD. This CDR3 comprises 14 residues. With V trimmed by 4 bases and J by 2 bases, 4 bases remained unmatched. CDR3 region: CAISVTGGPYEQYF. CDR3 DNA: TGTGCCATCAGTGTAACAGGGGGACCCTACGAGCAGTACTTC.

The gene calls are TRBV4-2 and TRBJ2-5; 13 bases fit TRBD2. The CDR3 runs to 16 residues. The J segment lost 0 bases and the V segment lost 2 bases, leaving 0 bases of the junction unmatched. CDR1 LGHNA and CDR2 YNFKEQ come from the germline V gene. The CDR3 spells CASSQTSGRDQETQYF. CDR3 in DNA: TGTGCCAGCAGCCAAACTAGCGGGAGGGACCAAGAGACCCAGTACTTC.

The chain carries TRBV27 and TRBJ2-1; 12 bases align to TRBD2. The germline V gene has CDR1 MNHEY and CDR2 SMNVEV (reference sequence). V lost 1 base and J lost 7; bases outside the gene matches: 8. The CDR3 consists of 17 residues. The CDR3 sequence: CASSLYPSGRARNEQFF. CDR3 nucleotides: TGTGCCAGCAGTTTATACCCTAGCGGGAGGGCCAGGAATGAGCAGTTCTTC.

DNA for the CDR3: TGTGCCAGCACGACCACCCGAGGGAACACTGAAGCTTTCTTT. This codes for CASTTTRGNTEAFF. The chain links TRBV2 to TRBJ1-1; no reliable D call. This CDR3 has 14 amino acids. CDR1 SNHLY and CDR2 FYNNEI come from the germline V gene. The V end lost 7 bases, the J end lost 1 base, and 13 bases lay between the germline ends.

The chain is built from TRBV25-1 and TRBJ2-3, with no clear D. CDR1 MGHDK and CDR2 SYGVNS come from the germline V gene. V gave up 4 bases and J gave up 5 bases, with 10 bases separating them. The CDR3 runs to 13 residues. CDR3 sequence (DNA): TGTGCCAGCAGTGGATTCCACAGAGATACGCAGTATTTT. Translating it yields CASSGFHRDTQYF.

This clone occurred once. This chain links TRBV7-9 with TRBJ2-5; the D gene is possibly TRBD2 (7 bases). Between the trimmed V and J ends, which lost 5 bases and 0 bases, there was a span of 13 bases. Germline lookup yields CDR1 SEHNR and CDR2 FQNEAQ (reference sequence). The CDR3 has 15 amino acids. CDR3 DNA sequence: TGTGCCAGCAGCCTCCTGGGGGGGCACCAAGAGACCCAGTACTTC. This gives the protein CASSLLGGHQETQYF.

The chain links TRBV27 to TRBJ2-7; TRBD2 matches 7 bases. V shed 8 bases and J 5 bases; nucleotides not matched to a gene: 15. This CDR3 has 15 amino acids. Germline V gene data show CDR1 as MNHEY and CDR2 as SMNVEV (reference sequence). CDR3 loop: CASGHTGGPLHEQYF. In nucleotides, the CDR3 is TGTGCCAGCGGCCACACGGGGGGTCCTCTGCACGAGCAGTACTTC.

V is TRBV2 and J is TRBJ2-1, with D perhaps matching TRBD1 or TRBD2 (7 bases each). The CDR3 loop spans 14 amino acids. The V gene's germline CDR1 is SNHLY and CDR2 FYNNEI. The germline V and J ends were trimmed by 8 bases and 8 bases, with 19 bases remaining between them. CDR3 sequence (DNA): TGTGCCAGCTTCAGGGGGAGGGCCGGGGATGAGCAGTTCTTC. Amino acid sequence: CASFRGRAGDEQFF.

This clone was seen once. The chain couples TRBV27 to TRBJ2-1, with 11 nucleotides matching TRBD2. The CDR3 totals 19 residues. The germline CDR1 and CDR2 sequences are MNHEY and SMNVEV (reference sequence). V lost 5 bases, J lost 0 bases, and 12 bases stayed unmatched. CDR3 amino acids: CASSTLSGRAESSYNEQFF. Here the CDR3 DNA reads TGTGCCAGCAGTACTCTTAGCGGGAGGGCCGAGAGCTCCTACAATGAGCAGTTCTTC.

This rearrangement joins TRBV30 to TRBJ2-3; D possibly corresponds to TRBD2 (7 bases). The germline CDR1 and CDR2 sequences are GTSNPN and SVGIG (reference sequence). The CDR3 is 13 amino acids. The V and J ends lost 3 bases and 3 bases respectively, with 10 bases between them. CDR3 region: CAWRGRGTDTQYF. In DNA form, the CDR3 reads TGTGCCTGGAGGGGGAGGGGGACAGATACGCAGTATTTT.